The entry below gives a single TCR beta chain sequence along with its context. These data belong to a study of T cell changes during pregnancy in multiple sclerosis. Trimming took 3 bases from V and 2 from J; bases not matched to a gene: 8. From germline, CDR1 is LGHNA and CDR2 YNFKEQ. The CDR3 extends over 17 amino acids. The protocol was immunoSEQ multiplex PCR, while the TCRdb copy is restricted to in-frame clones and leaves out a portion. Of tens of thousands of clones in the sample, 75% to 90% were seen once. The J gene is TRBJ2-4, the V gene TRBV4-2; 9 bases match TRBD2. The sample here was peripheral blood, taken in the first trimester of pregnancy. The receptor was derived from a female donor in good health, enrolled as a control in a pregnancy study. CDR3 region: CASSQVGSGGPKNIQYF. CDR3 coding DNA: TGTGCCAGCAGCCAGGTTGGTAGCGGGGGACCCAAAAACATTCAGTACTTC.